A selection of T cell receptor beta chains follows, all from one sample in a study of cytomegalovirus exposure and HLA in healthy donors. Profiling relied on immunoSEQ multiplex PCR, and the TCRdb table lists in-frame clones only, not all of them. The data hold some 150,000 clones, with 80% observed a single time. Sample: PBMCs. All receptors derive from a man younger than 40 in good health and CMV-seronegative. Each CDR3 is given without its conserved first and last residue. A D gene is named only where the DNA matches it firmly.

V gene	D gene	J gene	CDR3 protein
TRBV6-5	TRBD1	TRBJ2-5	ASNSGQGIGTQY
TRBV19	.	TRBJ1-5	ARGPLGGDNQPQH
TRBV7-2	.	TRBJ1-6	ASRISQGSCNSPLH
TRBV5-4	.	TRBJ1-2	ASSLGGSDGYT
TRBV16	.	TRBJ1-1	ASSQFSGEIAF
TRBV7-3	TRBD2	TRBJ2-7	ASSLMAGGLGEQY
TRBV15	TRBD2	TRBJ2-2	ATSRGGGAPGGELF
TRBV6-1	.	TRBJ2-6	ASSVTPPGANVLT
TRBV7-9	TRBD1	TRBJ1-5	SSSLARTGGNQPQH
TRBV5-1	.	TRBJ2-7	ASSLGAVGEQY
TRBV11-2	.	TRBJ2-3	ASSLSGPSWGDTQY
TRBV5-4	.	TRBJ2-7	ASSFGINFYEQY
TRBV5-1	.	TRBJ1-1	ASSLGREGRQGEAF
TRBV27	TRBD1	TRBJ1-2	ASRPTGGYYGYT
TRBV19	.	TRBJ2-7	ATRGFGGEQY
TRBV5-1	TRBD1	TRBJ1-1	ASSLYRGITEAF
TRBV11-1	.	TRBJ2-7	ASSLMRDRYEQY
TRBV19	.	TRBJ1-4	ASSLATNEKLF
TRBV6-6	.	TRBJ2-2	ASSYFRDYTGELF
TRBV6-8	.	TRBJ1-5	ASSRGYSNQPQH
TRBV9	.	TRBJ2-2	ASARARGYTGELF
TRBV27	.	TRBJ2-2	ASRTTGLNTGELF
TRBV27	TRBD1	TRBJ1-3	ASWDRGYGGNTIY
TRBV23-1	TRBD1	TRBJ1-5	ASSPRQGSQPQH
TRBV27	.	TRBJ2-1	ASTLRGSSYNEQF
TRBV6-5	TRBD2	TRBJ2-3	ASSYSGGGVSDTQY
TRBV9	TRBD2	TRBJ2-7	ASSVGRASYEQY
TRBV30	.	TRBJ1-5	AGGTGYSNQPQH
TRBV5-1	.	TRBJ1-4	ASSLGSYNEKLF
TRBV5-1	TRBD1	TRBJ1-2	ASSLGQGGYT
TRBV5-8	TRBD1	TRBJ1-1	ARGDSMNTEAF
TRBV14	TRBD2	TRBJ2-1	ASSLLAGGVGEQF
TRBV6-5	TRBD2	TRBJ2-1	ASSLAGGPAEQF
TRBV18	.	TRBJ1-4	ASSPATGSATNEKLF